This T cell receptor beta chain was identified in a study of identical twins. General study findings and limits: Donors were not followed over many years; analysis was cross-sectional. Because invariant MAIT and iNKT cells could be present, zero-insertion analyses could be partly confounded. Memory repertoires lacked the insertion deficit that abundant cord blood beta clonotypes showed.

Looked up from germline, CDR1 is SQVTM and CDR2 is ANQGSEA. This CDR3 contains 14 residues. Trimming took 0 bases from V and 5 from J, leaving 14 bases between them. This clonotype was recorded many times. Its antigen is as yet unknown. TCRdb re-analysed the 5' RACE reads in MiXCR, keeping a single row per CDR3 protein. Altogether 750,000 to 950,000 distinct CDR3 sequences are present, 9% to 15% being singletons, with the ten largest covering 1.5% to 2%. The sample was also linked to a second study, of yellow fever vaccine responses in identical twins. Turning to that study: Each twin's T cell response to the vaccine was reported to look partly convergent and partly personalized.

Sequences were obtained from PBMCs. The receptor was derived from a woman younger than 35 in good health. The genes are TRBV29-1 and TRBJ2-7; D remains unclear. CDR3 region: CSVEDQAGLNEQYF. The CDR3 DNA follows: TGCAGCGTTGAAGATCAGGCAGGCTTAAACGAGCAGTACTTC.